Below are 23 T cell receptor beta chains sequenced from a single sample in a study of beta chain features in type 1 diabetes. Every isolated RNA sample was fully reverse transcribed, so sequencing captured expressed TCRB transcripts. Produced via immunoSEQ multiplex PCR; TCRdb's table is partial and in-frame only. The profile shows some 410,000 clones, about an eighth of them singletons. Sequencing used naive CD4+ T cells from blood. The receptors stem from a woman in her late teens or twenties in good health.

V is TRBV19 and J is TRBJ2-3; TRBD2 might be the D (6 bases). This CDR3 spans 15 amino acids. V was shortened by 7 bases and J by 6 bases, with 20 bases between the two germline ends. From germline, CDR1 is LNHDA and CDR2 SQIVND (reference sequence). The CDR3 sequence: CASTRPGLPPDTQYF. CDR3 DNA: TGTGCCAGTACCCGTCCGGGACTTCCACCCGATACGCAGTATTTT.

This clone has just a few counts. The V call is TRBV29-1, the J call TRBJ2-3, with 11 bases identical to TRBD2. V was pared by 7 bases and J by 0 bases, with 3 bases of the junction left unmatched. Germline loops: CDR1 SQVTM, CDR2 ANQGSEA. The CDR3 has 14 residues. The CDR3 here is CSGGTSGSTDTQYF. CDR3 DNA sequence: TGCAGCGGCGGGACTAGCGGTAGCACAGATACGCAGTATTTT.

The chain carries TRBV7-3 and TRBJ2-3, with D maybe TRBD2 (5 bases). This CDR3 is built from 15 residues. Germline CDR1 SGHTA, CDR2 FQGTGA. Trimming took off 1 base at V and 3 bases at J, with 11 bases between the two ends. CDR3 DNA sequence: TGTGCCAGCAGCTTAAGTCCCCCGGGAACAGATACGCAGTATTTT. Protein product: CASSLSPPGTDTQYF.

This clone came up a few times. V is TRBV20-1 and J is TRBJ1-6, with D unclear. The CDR3 spans 11 residues. CDR1 is DFQATT, CDR2 SNEGSKA, per germline (reference sequence). V dropped 0 bases and J dropped 14 bases, with 8 bases sitting between them. The CDR3 sequence: CSARDRITLHF. The DNA for the CDR3 is TGCAGTGCTAGAGATCGCATCACCCTCCACTTT.

This clone showed up just a few times. The chain recombines TRBV4-3 with TRBJ2-5; D not resolved. The CDR3 sequence is 13 residues long. The germline CDR1 and CDR2 sequences are LGHNA and YSLEER. V gave up 1 base and J gave up 3 bases, with 6 bases separating them. The DNA for the CDR3 is TGCGCCAGCAGCCAAGCTCATGAAGAGACCCAGTACTTC. Amino acids: CASSQAHEETQYF.

V usage is TRBV30 and J usage is TRBJ1-2; a possible D gene is TRBD1 (6 bases). This CDR3 has 13 amino acids. V was pared by 3 bases and J by 5 bases, with 13 bases between. Germline assignment: CDR1 GTSNPN and CDR2 SVGIG (reference sequence). CDR3 DNA: TGTGCCTGGAGCGTCAGGGGTGGGTATGGCTACACCTTC. Residues: CAWSVRGGYGYTF.

The sample holds a few counts of this clone. This chain links TRBV2 with TRBJ2-5; 8 positions agree with TRBD2. This CDR3 region has 13 residues. The ends lost 6 bases at V and 3 bases at J; junction bases unmatched: 3. Germline loops: CDR1 SNHLY, CDR2 FYNNEI. The CDR3 loop is CASSPGLEETQYF. Here the CDR3 DNA reads TGTGCCAGCAGCCCGGGACTAGAAGAGACCCAGTACTTC.

As for this clone: A read error may produce the germline difference seen at one junction end. This chain connects TRBV7-7 to TRBJ2-5, with D maybe TRBD1 (6 bases). CDR3 length: 14 amino acids. The germline CDR1 and CDR2 sequences are SSHAT and FNYEAQ (reference sequence). The CDR3 DNA reads as TGTGCTAGCAGCAAAACAGGGTACCAAGAGACCCAGTACTTC. Its protein is CASSKTGYQETQYF. The full variable domain, its missing parts supplied by reference TRBV7-7 and TRBJ2-5, is GAGVSQSPRYKVTKRGQDVTLRCDPISSHATLYWYQQALGQGPEFLTYFNYEAQPDKSGLPSDRFSAERPEGSISTLTIQRTEQRDSAMYRCASSKTGYQETQYFGPGTRLLVL.

The chain has TRBV25-1 and TRBJ2-1, with 11 bases matching TRBD1. This CDR3 has 16 residues. The trim removed 1 base at V and 6 bases at J, leaving 5 bases unmatched. Germline V lookup: CDR1 MGHDK, CDR2 SYGVNS. The CDR3 is CASSELGTGGSNEQFF. The CDR3 DNA follows: TGTGCCAGCAGTGAATTGGGGACAGGGGGGTCCAATGAGCAGTTCTTC. Filled out from reference TRBV25-1 and TRBJ2-1, the complete variable domain reads EADIYQTPRYLVIGTGKKITLECSQTMGHDKMYWYQQDPGMELHLIHYSYGVNSTEKGDLSSESTVSRIRTEHFPLTLESARPSHTSQYLCASSELGTGGSNEQFFGPGTRLTVL.

The V and J genes are TRBV7-6 and TRBJ2-5; weak D call: TRBD1 (5 bases). CDR3 length: 14 amino acids. V was trimmed by 2 bases and J by 4 bases, leaving 11 bases between them. The germline gives CDR1 SGHVS, CDR2 FNYEAQ. This chain's CDR3 is CASSLRRQTETQYF. DNA for the CDR3: TGTGCCAGCAGCTTACGTAGACAGACAGAGACCCAGTACTTC.

This clone has more than one count but fewer than ten. V usage is TRBV6-4 and J usage is TRBJ2-3; 8 nucleotides match TRBD1. V trimming: 5 bases; J trimming: 2 bases; junction bases outside the gene matches: 12. The CDR3 is made up of 17 amino acids. Germline CDR1 and CDR2: MRHNA and SNTAGT. CDR3 sequence reads: CASSHYPTGVNTDTQYF. CDR3 nucleotide sequence: TGTGCCAGCAGTCATTACCCGACAGGGGTCAACACAGATACGCAGTATTTT.

This clone has a handful of counts. J is TRBJ2-5 and V is TRBV25-1; perhaps TRBD2 as D (5 bases). This CDR3 contains 14 residues. Per germline, CDR1 MGHDK and CDR2 SYGVNS. Between the trimmed V and J ends, which lost 1 base and 4 bases, there was a span of 10 bases. The CDR3 DNA reads TGTGCCAGCAGTGAATCAGGCCGGGGAGAGACCCAGTACTTC. Amino acids: CASSESGRGETQYF.

The CDR3 DNA is TGTGCCAGCTGCATACAGGGCTACGAGCAGTACTTC. Translated: CASCIQGYEQYF. The chain employs TRBV5-4 and TRBJ2-7; D is possibly TRBD1 (6 bases). V was cut by 7 bases and J by 3 bases, with 11 bases left in between. Germline V gene lookup returns CDR1 SGHNT and CDR2 YYREEE (reference sequence). The CDR3 has 12 residues.

This clone was seen a few times. V usage is TRBV7-8 and J usage is TRBJ2-4; TRBD1 aligns across 11 bases. The CDR3 length is 16 residues. CDR1 and CDR2 from the germline V gene are SGHVS and FQNEAQ. V shed 5 bases and J 5 bases; nucleotides not matched to a gene: 8. The CDR3 spells CASSLGGTGGQNIQYF. Here the CDR3 DNA reads TGTGCCAGCAGCCTCGGAGGGACAGGGGGTCAAAACATTCAGTACTTC. Full variable domain (remainder filled in from reference TRBV7-8 and TRBJ2-4): GAGVSQSPRYKVAKRGQDVALRCDPISGHVSLFWYQQALGQGPEFLTYFQNEAQLDKSGLPSDRFFAERPEGSVSTLKIQRTQQEDSAVYLCASSLGGTGGQNIQYFGAGTRLSVL.

This clone was observed a handful of times. The rearrangement links TRBV29-1 to TRBJ2-2; D is unresolved. CDR3 length equals 13 residues. V dropped 6 bases and J dropped 2 bases, with 10 bases sitting between them. The V gene's germline CDR1 is SQVTM and CDR2 ANQGSEA. The CDR3 here is CSVMGRNTGELFF. The CDR3 DNA sequence: TGCAGCGTCATGGGTCGCAACACCGGGGAGCTGTTTTTT.

V and J are TRBV30 and TRBJ2-1, with TRBD2 matching over 8 bases. Trimming cost V 7 bases and J 4 bases; bases outside gene matches: 9. This CDR3 region has 14 residues. CDR1 is GTSNPN and CDR2 is SVGIG in the germline V gene (reference sequence). CDR3 bases: TGTGCCTATCGCGGGAGGTGGGGATACAATGAGCAGTTCTTC. Protein product: CAYRGRWGYNEQFF. Based on the CDR3 plus reference TRBV30 and TRBJ2-1, the full variable domain is SQTIHQWPATLVQPVGSPLSLECTVEGTSNPNLYWYRQAAGRGLQLLFYSVGIGQISSEVPQNLSASRPQDRQFILSSKKLLLSDSGFYLCAYRGRWGYNEQFFGPGTRLTVL.

There are a few counts of this clone. V and J are TRBV28 and TRBJ1-6; D possibly corresponds to TRBD1 (5 bases). This CDR3 comprises 13 residues. Germline CDR1 and CDR2: MDHEN and SYDVKM. Trimming shortened V by 10 bases and J by 11 bases, and 18 bases separated the two germline ends. CDR3 DNA sequence: TGTGCCACGTCCGGGGCTGGGGTTCCACCCCTCCACTTT. It translates to CATSGAGVPPLHF.

V is TRBV19 and J is TRBJ1-5; 8 bases align to TRBD1. The V segment lost 0 bases and the J segment 4 bases; nucleotides outside the gene matches: 14. The CDR3 runs to 19 residues. Germline V gene data show CDR1 as LNHDA and CDR2 as SQIVND (reference sequence). This CDR3 reads CASSIDHPFNTGGNQPQHF. CDR3 in DNA: TGTGCCAGTAGTATAGATCACCCCTTCAATACAGGGGGAAATCAGCCCCAGCATTTT.

V gene TRBV29-1 combines with J gene TRBJ1-4; possibly TRBD1 for D (5 bases). Germline CDR1 reads SQVTM; CDR2 reads ANQGSEA. The CDR3 length is 13 residues. Trimming cost V 7 bases and J 11 bases, with 20 bases left between them. The CDR3 DNA follows: TGCAGCGCCAGTACCGACAGCGTAGGGAAACTGTTTTTT. As protein: CSASTDSVGKLFF.

This clone occurred a few times. The genes are TRBV29-1 and TRBJ2-5, with 10 nucleotides matching TRBD1. The closer fit of TRBJ2-7 to the DNA end suggests the J call may be wrong. This CDR3 has 13 amino acids. Germline V gene lookup returns CDR1 SQVTM and CDR2 ANQGSEA. CDR3 in DNA: TGCAGCGTTCGGACAGGGGGTACGTACGAGCAGTACTTC. This translates into CSVRTGGTYEQYF.

This clone was recorded a few times. The chain carries TRBV7-9 and TRBJ2-1; D is undetermined. The CDR3 is 15 residues long. Germline loops: CDR1 SEHNR, CDR2 FQNEAQ (reference sequence). Trimming left V 0 bases short and J 4 bases short, with 10 bases between. The CDR3 region has the DNA TGTGCCAGCAGCTTAGCCAGCTCGGTGTACAATGAGCAGTTCTTC. This sequence encodes CASSLASSVYNEQFF.

In its sample, this clone was seen a few times. This chain joins TRBV5-1 and TRBJ2-3; D unclear. Germline values: CDR1 SGHRS, CDR2 YFSETQ. The CDR3 covers 12 residues. V gave up 6 bases and J gave up 0 bases, with 5 bases separating them. CDR3 amino acids: CASKDSTDTQYF. In DNA form, the CDR3 reads TGCGCCAGCAAGGATAGCACAGATACGCAGTATTTT.

This clone was seen a few times. This sequence joins TRBV25-1 and TRBJ2-1; TRBD1 matches at 8 bases. V gave up 4 bases and J gave up 1 base; unmatched junction bases: 12. CDR3 size: 18 residues. From germline, CDR1 is MGHDK and CDR2 SYGVNS. The CDR3 loop is CASSGRRGLGGSYNEQFF. CDR3 sequence (DNA): TGTGCCAGCAGTGGCCGCAGGGGGCTTGGTGGTTCCTACAATGAGCAGTTCTTC.